This TCR beta chain was recovered during a study of blood T cell repertoires in COVID-19 (dated by TCRdb to 2019 to 2021). As for the study more broadly: Samples covering the acute and convalescent phases of COVID-19 were provided by collaborators in the United States, Italy and Spain. The prospective study material was composed of cDNA or gDNA derived from T cells, B-cell-depleted T cells, or PBMCs. The dataset comprised deeply sampled blood TCRbeta repertoires from subjects exposed to, actively infected with, or recovered from COVID-19. The repertoires were released in a freely available public database intended as a resource for research on the immune response to SARS-CoV-2. Samples came from the ongoing ImmuneRACE study (first 160 participants) plus 1,254 subjects from 6 global collaborators. Sample metadata almost always included a de-identified subject ID, COVID-19 status, age in years and sex. HLA class I and class II types, where available, came from metadata supplied by the sample provider rather than from assay-based typing. Study-wide findings and limitations: How much clinical and demographic metadata was included differed by source and by participant, and the metadata was provided uncurated.

The immunoSEQ Assay, a bias-controlled multiplex PCR, was used to amplify TCRbeta CDR3 regions from genomic DNA. The study's own analysis went as follows. The number of nucleated cells in each sample was estimated from the amplification of reference gene primers within the assay. To quantify the absolute abundance of each unique TCRbeta CDR3 rearrangement, sequence reads were collapsed and filtered. For each sample, productive Simpson clonality was calculated by taking the square root of Simpson's diversity index across productive rearrangements. TCRdb took over this immuneACCESS table, retaining in-frame rearrangements with V and J assigned. Such tables are incomplete; in checked studies, under half of the missing clones stem from an unresolved V gene, and the remainder is unexplained. D and trimming were read from the DNA, whereas the V and J calls and clone size are those reported in that table. In all, the sample holds tens of thousands of clones, and under 90% of those were seen once. The ten largest clones add up to less than 15% of the sample.

V and J are truncated by 5 bases and 0 bases respectively, leaving an intervening sequence of 8 bases. For CDR1 and CDR2, the germline V gene lists SNHLY and FYNNEI. Including the terminal cysteine and phenylalanine, the CDR3 comprises 13 residues. The sequence is cut down to CDR3 DNA, 39 bases in frame from base 1. Whole blood was collected in K2EDTA tubes by collaborating institutions according to the institutions' own protocols. For TCRbeta analysis, collaborators shipped samples in one of three forms: frozen whole blood, isolated PBMCs, or DNA extracted from either of those sample types. Concerning this clone: What this receptor recognizes is not known. Within one base of it there is no much larger clone, and no base qualities were kept.

Source material: peripheral blood. The clonotype was recovered from a human donor in a cohort sampled during active COVID-19. This receptor chain uses TRBV2 and TRBJ2-7; matching of 5 bases hints at TRBD1 as the D gene. In nucleotide form, the sequence is TGTGCCAGCAGTTACAGGTCCTCCTACGAGCAGTACTTC. It is translated as CASSYRSSYEQYF.